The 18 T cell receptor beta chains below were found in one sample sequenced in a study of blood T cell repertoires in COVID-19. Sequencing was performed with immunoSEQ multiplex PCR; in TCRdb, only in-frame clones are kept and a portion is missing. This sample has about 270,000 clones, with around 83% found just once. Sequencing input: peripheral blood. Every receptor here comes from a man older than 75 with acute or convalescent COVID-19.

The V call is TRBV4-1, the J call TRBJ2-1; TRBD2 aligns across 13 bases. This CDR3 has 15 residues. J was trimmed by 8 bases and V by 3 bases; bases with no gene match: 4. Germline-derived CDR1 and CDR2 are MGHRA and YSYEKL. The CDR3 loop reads CASSHGLAGDDEQFF. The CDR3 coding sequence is TGCGCCAGCAGCCATGGACTAGCGGGAGACGATGAGCAGTTCTTC.

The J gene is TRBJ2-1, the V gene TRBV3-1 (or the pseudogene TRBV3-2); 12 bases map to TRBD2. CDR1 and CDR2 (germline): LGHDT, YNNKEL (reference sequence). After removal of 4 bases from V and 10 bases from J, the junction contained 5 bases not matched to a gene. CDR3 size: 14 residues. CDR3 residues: CASSRGLAGVEQFF. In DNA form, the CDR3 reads TGTGCCAGCAGCCGGGGACTAGCGGGTGTCGAGCAGTTCTTC.

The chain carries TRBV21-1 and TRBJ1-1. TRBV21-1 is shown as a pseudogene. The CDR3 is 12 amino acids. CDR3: CASSTRNTEAFF. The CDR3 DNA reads TGTGCCAGCAGCACGAGGAACACTGAAGCTTTCTTT.

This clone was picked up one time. The CDR3, as DNA: TGTGCCAGCAGGAGTTTCTACGAGCAGTACTTC. Its protein product is CASRSFYEQYF. J is TRBJ2-7 and V is TRBV28, with D unclear. The germline V and J ends were trimmed by 6 bases and 3 bases, with 6 bases remaining between them. This CDR3 contains 11 residues. Germline-derived CDR1 and CDR2 are MDHEN and SYDVKM.

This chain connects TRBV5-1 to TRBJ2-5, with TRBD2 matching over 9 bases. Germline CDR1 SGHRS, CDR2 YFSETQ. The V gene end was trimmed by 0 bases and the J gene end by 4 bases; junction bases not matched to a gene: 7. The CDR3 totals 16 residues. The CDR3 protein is CASSLAAREGRETQYF. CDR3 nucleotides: TGCGCCAGCAGCTTGGCCGCGCGGGAGGGTCGAGAGACCCAGTACTTC.

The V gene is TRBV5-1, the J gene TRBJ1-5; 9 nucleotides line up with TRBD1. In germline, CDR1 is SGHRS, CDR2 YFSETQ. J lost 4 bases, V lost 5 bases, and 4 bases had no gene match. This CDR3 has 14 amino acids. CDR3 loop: CASRSGTGNQPQHF. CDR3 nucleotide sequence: TGCGCCAGCAGATCCGGGACAGGGAATCAGCCCCAGCATTTT.

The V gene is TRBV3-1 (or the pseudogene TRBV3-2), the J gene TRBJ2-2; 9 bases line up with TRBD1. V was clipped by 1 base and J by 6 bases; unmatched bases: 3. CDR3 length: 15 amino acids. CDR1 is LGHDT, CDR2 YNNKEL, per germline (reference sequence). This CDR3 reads CASSQVRTGAGELFF. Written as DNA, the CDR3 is TGTGCCAGCAGCCAAGTCAGGACAGGGGCCGGGGAGCTGTTTTTT.

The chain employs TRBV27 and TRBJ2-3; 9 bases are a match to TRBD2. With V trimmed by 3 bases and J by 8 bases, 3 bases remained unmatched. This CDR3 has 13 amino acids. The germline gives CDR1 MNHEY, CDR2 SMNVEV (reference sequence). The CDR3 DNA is TGTGCCAGCAGTTTTGGCGGGAGGGTTACGCAGTATTTT. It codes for CASSFGGRVTQYF.

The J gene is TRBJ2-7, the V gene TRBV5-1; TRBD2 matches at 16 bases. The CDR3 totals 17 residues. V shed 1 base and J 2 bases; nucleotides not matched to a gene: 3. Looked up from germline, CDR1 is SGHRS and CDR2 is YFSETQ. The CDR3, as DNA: TGCGCCAGCAGCTTGTGGGGACTAGCGGGAGGGACCTACGAGCAGTACTTC. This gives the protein CASSLWGLAGGTYEQYF.

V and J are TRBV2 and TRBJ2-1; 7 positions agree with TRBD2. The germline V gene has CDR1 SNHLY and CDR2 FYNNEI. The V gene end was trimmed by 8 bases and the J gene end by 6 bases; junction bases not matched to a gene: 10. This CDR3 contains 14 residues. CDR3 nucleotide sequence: TGTGCCAGCCAGGGTGCGGGAGTGTCCAATGAGCAGTTCTTC. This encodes CASQGAGVSNEQFF.

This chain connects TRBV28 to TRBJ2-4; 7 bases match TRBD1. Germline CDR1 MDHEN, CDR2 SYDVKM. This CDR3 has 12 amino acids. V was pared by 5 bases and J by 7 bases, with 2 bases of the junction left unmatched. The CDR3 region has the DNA TGTGCCAGCAGTGGGACAGTCAACATTCAGTACTTC. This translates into CASSGTVNIQYF.

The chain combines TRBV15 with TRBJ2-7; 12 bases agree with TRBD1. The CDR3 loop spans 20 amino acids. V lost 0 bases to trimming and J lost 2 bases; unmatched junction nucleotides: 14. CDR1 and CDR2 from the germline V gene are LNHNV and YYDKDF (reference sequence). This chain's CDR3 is CATSRDIDGTGGIGTYEQYF. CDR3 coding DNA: TGTGCCACCAGCAGAGATATCGACGGGACAGGGGGCATAGGGACCTACGAGCAGTACTTC.

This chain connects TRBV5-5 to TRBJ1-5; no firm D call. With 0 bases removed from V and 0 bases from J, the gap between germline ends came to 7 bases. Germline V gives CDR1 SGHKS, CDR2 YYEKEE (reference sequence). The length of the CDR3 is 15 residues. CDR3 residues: CASSLGGSSNQPQHF. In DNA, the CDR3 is TGTGCCAGCAGCTTGGGAGGTAGTAGCAATCAGCCCCAGCATTTT.

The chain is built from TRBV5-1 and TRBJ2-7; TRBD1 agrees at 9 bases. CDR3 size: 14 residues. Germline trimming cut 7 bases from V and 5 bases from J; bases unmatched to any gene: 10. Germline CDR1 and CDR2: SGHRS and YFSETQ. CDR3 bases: TGCGCCAGCTCCTTTGGTGGGACAGGGAACGAGCAGTACTTC. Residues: CASSFGGTGNEQYF.

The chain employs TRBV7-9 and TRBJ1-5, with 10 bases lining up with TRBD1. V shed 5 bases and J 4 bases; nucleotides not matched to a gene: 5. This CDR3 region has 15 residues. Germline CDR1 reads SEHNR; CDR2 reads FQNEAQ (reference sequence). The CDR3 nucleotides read TGTGCCAGCAGCCGGGACAGGGGTATTAATCAGCCCCAGCATTTT. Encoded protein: CASSRDRGINQPQHF.

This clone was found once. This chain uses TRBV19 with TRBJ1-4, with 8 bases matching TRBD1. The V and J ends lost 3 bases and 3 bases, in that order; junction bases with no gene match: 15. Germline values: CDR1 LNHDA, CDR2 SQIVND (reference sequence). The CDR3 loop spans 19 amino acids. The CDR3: CASSMGTLFDRGPNEKLFF. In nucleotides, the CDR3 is TGTGCCAGTAGTATGGGAACTCTGTTTGACAGGGGACCTAATGAAAAACTGTTTTTT. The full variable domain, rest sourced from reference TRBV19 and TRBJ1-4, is DGGITQSPKYLFRKEGQNVTLSCEQNLNHDAMYWYRQDPGQGLRLIYYSQIVNDFQKGDIAEGYSVSREKKESFPLTVTSAQKNPTAFYLCASSMGTLFDRGPNEKLFFGSGTQLSVL.

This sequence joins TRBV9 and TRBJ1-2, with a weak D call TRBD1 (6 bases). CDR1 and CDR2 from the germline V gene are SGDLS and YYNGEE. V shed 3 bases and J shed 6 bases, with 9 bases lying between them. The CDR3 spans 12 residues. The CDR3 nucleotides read TGTGCCAGCAGCGCCTACAGGGATGGCTACACCTTC. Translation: CASSAYRDGYTF.

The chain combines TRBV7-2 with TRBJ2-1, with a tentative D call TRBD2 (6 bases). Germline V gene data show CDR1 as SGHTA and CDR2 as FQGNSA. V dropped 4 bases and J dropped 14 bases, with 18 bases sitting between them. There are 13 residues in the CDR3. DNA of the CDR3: TGTGCCAGCAGCTCGGACTATGGTCAAGGAAAGTTCTTC. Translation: CASSSDYGQGKFF.